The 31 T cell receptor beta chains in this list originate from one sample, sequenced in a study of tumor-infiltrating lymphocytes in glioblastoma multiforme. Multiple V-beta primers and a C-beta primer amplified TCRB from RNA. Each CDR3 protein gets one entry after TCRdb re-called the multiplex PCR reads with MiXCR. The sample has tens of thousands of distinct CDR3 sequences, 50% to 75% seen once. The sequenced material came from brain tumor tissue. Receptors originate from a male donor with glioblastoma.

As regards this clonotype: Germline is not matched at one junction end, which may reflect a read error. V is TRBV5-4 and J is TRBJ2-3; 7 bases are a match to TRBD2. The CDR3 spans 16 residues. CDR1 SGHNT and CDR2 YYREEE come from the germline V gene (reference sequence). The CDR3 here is CGSSPRTRGATDTQYF. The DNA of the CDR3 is TGTGGCAGCAGCCCGAGGACTAGGGGTGCCACAGATACGCAGTATTTT.

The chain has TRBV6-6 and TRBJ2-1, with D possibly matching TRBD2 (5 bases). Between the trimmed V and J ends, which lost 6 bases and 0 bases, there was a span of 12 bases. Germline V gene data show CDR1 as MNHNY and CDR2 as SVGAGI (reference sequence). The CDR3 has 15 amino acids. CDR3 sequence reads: CASSTGSSSYNEQFF. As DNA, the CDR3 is TGTGCCAGCAGCACGGGGAGTAGCTCCTACAATGAGCAGTTCTTC.

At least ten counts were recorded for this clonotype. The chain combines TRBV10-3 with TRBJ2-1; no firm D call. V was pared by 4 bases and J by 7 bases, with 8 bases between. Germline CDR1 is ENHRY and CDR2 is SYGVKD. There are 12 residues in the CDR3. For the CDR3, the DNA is TGTGCCATCAGTGGAGTAATTAATGAGCAGTTCTTC. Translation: CAISGVINEQFF.

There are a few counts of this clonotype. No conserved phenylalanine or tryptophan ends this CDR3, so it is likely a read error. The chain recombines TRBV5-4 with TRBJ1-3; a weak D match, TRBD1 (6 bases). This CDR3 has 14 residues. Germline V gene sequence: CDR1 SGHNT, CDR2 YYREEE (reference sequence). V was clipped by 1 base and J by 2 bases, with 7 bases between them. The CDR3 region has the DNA TGTGCCAGCAGCTTGCAGGGGACTGGAAACACCATATATCTT. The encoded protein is CASSLQGTGNTIYL.

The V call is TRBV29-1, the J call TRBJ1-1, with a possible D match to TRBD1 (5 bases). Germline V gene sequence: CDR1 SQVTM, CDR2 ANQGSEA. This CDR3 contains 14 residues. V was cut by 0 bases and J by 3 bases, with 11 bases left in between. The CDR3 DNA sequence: TGCAGCGTTGAAGATCTGGGGGTGTACACTGAAGCTTTCTTT. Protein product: CSVEDLGVYTEAFF.

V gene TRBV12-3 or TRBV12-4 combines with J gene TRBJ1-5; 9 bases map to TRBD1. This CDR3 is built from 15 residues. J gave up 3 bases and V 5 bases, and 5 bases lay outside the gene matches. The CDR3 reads CASSIDRGVNQPQHF. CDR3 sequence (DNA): TGTGCCAGCAGTATAGACAGGGGGGTCAATCAGCCCCAGCATTTT.

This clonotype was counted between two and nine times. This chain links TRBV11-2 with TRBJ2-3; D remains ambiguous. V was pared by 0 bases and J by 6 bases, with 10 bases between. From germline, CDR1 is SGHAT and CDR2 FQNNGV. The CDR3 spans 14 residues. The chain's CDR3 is CASSLDWASDTQYF. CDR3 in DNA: TGTGCCAGCAGCTTAGATTGGGCATCGGATACGCAGTATTTT. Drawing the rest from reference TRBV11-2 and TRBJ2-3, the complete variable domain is EAGVAQSPRYKIIEKRQSVAFWCNPISGHATLYWYQQILGQGPKLLIQFQNNGVVDDSQLPKDRFSAERLKGVDSTLKIQPAKLEDSAVYLCASSLDWASDTQYFGPGTRLTVL.

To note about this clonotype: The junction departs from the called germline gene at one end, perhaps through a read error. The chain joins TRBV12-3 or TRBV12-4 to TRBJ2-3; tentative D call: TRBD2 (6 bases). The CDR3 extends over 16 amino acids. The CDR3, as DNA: TGTGCCAGCAGTTACGGGGGTCCGGGTGTAATAGATACGCAGTATTTC. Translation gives CASSYGGPGVIDTQYF.

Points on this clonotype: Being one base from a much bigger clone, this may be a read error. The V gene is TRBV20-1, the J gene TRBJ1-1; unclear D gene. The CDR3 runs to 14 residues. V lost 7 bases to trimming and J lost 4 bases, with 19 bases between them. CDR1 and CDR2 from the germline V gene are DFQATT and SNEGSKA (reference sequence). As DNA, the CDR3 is TGCAGTGTTAGTTGCATTTCTGGGATCACTGAAGCTTTCTTT. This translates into CSVSCISGITEAFF.

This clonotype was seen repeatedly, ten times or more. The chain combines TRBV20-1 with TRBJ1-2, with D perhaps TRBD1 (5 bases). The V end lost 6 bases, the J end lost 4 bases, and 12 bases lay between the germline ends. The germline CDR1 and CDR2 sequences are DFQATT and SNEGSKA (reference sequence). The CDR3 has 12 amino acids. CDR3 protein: CSAKSGTYGYTF. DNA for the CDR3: TGCAGTGCCAAATCCGGGACCTATGGCTACACCTTC.

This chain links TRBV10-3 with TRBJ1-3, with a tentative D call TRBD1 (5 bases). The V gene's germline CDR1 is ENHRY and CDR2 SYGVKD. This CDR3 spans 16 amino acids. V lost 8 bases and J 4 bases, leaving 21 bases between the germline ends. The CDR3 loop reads CAIGRDRQMSGNTIYF. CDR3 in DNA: TGTGCCATCGGACGGGATAGACAGATGTCCGGAAACACCATATATTTT.

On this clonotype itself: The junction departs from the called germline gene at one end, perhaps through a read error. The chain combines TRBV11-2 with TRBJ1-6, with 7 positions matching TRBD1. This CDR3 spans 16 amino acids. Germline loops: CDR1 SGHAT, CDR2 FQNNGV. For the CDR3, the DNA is TGTGCCAGCAGCCCAACAGGGGCTATCTATAATTCACCTCTCTACTTC. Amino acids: CASSPTGAIYNSPLYF.

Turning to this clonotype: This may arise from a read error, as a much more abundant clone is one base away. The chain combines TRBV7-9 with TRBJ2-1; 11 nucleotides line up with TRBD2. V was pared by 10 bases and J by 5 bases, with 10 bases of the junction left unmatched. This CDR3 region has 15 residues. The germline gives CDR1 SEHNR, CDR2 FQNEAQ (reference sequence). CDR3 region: CANSKTSGAHNEQFF. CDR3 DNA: TGTGCCAACAGTAAGACTAGCGGGGCCCACAATGAGCAGTTCTTC.

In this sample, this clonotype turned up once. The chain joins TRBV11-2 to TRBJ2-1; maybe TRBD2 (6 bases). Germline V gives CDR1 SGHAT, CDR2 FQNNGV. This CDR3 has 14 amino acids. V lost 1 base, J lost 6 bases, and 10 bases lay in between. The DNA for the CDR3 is TGTGCCAGCAGCTTAGGCGGGATGCGCAATGAGCAGTTCTTC. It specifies CASSLGGMRNEQFF.

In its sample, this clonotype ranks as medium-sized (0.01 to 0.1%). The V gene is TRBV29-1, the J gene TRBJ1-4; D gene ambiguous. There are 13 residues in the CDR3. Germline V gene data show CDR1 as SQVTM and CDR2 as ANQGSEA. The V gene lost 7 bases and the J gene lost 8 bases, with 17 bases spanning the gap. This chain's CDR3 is CSADTGGHEKLFF. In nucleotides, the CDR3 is TGCAGCGCAGACACCGGAGGTCACGAAAAACTGTTTTTT.

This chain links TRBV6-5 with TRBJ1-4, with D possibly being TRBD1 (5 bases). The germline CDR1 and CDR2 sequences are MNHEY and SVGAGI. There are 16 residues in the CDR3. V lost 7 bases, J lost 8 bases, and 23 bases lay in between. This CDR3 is CASNNHGDGVQEKLFF. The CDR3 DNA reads TGTGCCAGCAACAACCACGGGGACGGGGTACAGGAAAAACTGTTTTTT.

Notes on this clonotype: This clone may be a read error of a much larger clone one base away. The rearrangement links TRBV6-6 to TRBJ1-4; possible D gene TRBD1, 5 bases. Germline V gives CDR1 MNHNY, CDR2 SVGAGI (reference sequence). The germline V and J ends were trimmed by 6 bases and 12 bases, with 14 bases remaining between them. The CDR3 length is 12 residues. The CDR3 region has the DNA TGTGCCAGCAGCCTGACAGTTGGGGAACTGTTTTTT. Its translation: CASSLTVGELFF.

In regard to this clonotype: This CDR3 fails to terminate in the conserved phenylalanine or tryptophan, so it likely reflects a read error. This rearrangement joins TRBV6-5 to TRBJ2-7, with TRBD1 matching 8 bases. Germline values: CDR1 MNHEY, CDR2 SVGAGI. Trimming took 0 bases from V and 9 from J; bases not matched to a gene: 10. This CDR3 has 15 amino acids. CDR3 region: CASSYSRAGGTGQYS. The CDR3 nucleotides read TGTGCCAGCAGTTACTCAAGGGCAGGGGGCACCGGGCAGTACTCC.

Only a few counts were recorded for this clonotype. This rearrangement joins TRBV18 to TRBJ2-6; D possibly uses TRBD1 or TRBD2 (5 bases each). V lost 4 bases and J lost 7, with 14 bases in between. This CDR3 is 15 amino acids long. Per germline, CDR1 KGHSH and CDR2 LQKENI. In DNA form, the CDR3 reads TGTGCCAGCTCACTCGTAAGTGGGGGAGCCAACGTCCTGACTTTC. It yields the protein CASSLVSGGANVLTF.

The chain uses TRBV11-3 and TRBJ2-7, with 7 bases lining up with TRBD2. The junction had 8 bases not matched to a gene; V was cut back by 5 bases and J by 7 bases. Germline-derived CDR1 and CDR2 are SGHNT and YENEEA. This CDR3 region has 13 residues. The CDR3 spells CASSPPGLEEQYF. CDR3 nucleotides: TGTGCCAGCAGCCCCCCAGGACTAGAGGAGCAGTACTTC.

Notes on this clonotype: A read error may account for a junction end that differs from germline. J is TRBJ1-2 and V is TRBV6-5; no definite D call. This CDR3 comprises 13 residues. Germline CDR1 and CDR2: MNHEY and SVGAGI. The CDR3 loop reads CASSSGLDYGYIF. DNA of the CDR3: TGCGCCAGCAGTTCTGGGTTGGACTATGGCTACATCTTC.

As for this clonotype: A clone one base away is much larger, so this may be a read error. The CDR3 loop reads CAWKAPWGCGETQYF. In DNA form, the CDR3 reads TGTGCCTGGAAGGCCCCCTGGGGGTGCGGAGAGACCCAGTACTTC. This chain uses TRBV30 with TRBJ2-5; D tentatively reads TRBD1 or TRBD2 (5 bases each). This CDR3 is 15 amino acids long. Germline CDR1 GTSNPN, CDR2 SVGIG (reference sequence). The V end lost 4 bases, the J end lost 4 bases, and 19 bases lay between the germline ends.

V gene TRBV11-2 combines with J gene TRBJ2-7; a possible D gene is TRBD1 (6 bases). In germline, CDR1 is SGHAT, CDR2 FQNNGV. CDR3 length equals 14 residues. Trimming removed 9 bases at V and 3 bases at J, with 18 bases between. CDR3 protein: CARSLDRTDYEQYF. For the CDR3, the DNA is TGTGCCAGAAGCCTAGATCGGACAGACTACGAGCAGTACTTC.

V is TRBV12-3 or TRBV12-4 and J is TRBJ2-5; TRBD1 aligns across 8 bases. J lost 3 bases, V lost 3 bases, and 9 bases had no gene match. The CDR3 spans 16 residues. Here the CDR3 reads CASSFTGTGGEETQYF. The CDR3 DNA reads TGTGCCAGCAGTTTTACCGGGACAGGAGGGGAAGAGACCCAGTACTTC.

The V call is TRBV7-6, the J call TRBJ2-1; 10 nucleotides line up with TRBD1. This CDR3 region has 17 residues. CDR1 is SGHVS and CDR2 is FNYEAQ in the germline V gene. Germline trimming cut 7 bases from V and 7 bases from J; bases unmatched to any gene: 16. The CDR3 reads CASTLRSGTGDGNEQFF. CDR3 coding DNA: TGTGCCAGCACCCTACGGTCCGGGACAGGGGACGGAAATGAGCAGTTCTTC.

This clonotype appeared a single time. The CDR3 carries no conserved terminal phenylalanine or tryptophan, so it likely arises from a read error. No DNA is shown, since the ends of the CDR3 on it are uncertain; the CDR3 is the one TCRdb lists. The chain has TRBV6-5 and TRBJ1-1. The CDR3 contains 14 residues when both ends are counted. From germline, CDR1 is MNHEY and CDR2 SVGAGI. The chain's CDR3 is CASQFTDRKTETFY.

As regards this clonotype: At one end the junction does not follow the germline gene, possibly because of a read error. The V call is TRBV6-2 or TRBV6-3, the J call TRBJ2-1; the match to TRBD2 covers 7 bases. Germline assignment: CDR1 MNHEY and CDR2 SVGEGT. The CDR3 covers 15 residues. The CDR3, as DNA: TGTGCCAGCAGCCCCCGGGGAGGGGAAAGGAAAGAGCAGCTCTTC. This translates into CASSPRGGERKEQLF.

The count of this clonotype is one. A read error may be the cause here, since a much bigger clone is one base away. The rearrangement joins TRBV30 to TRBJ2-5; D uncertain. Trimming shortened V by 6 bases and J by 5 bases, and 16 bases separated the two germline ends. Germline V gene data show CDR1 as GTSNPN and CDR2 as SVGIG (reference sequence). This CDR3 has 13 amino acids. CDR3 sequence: CACIQLGWETQYF. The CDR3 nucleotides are TGTGCCTGCATACAACTGGGATGGGAGACCCAGTACTTC.

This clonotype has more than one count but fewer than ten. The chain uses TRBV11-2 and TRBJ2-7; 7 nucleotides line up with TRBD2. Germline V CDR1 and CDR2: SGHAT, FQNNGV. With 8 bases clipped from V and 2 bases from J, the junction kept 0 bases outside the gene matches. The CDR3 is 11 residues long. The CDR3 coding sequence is TGTGCCAGCGGACTAGCCTACGAGCAGTACTTC. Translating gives CASGLAYEQYF.

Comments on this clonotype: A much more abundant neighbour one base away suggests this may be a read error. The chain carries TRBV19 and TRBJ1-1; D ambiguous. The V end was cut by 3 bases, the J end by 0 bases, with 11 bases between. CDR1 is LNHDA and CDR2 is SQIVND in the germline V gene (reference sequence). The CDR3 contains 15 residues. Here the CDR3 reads CASSIRRVMNTEAFF. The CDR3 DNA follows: TGTGCCAGTAGTATCCGCCGGGTTATGAACACTGAAGCTTTCTTT.

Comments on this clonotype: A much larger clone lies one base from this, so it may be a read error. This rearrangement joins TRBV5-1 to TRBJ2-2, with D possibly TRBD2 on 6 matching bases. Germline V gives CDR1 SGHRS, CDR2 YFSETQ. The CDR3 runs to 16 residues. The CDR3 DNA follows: TGCGCCAGCAGCTTGGGAGGCGGGAAGTACACCGGGGAGCTGTCTTTT. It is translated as CASSLGGGKYTGELSF.